These 13 T cell receptor beta chains were sequenced from one sample in a study of blood T cells in healthy people across ages. Alongside a J-beta primer mix, a sample-barcoded 5' primer served in a second PCR lasting roughly 7 to 11 cycles. TCRdb fed the 5' RACE reads into MiXCR, producing one record per CDR3 protein. The sample contains roughly 730,000 distinct CDR3 sequences, 56% of which appear only once. What was sequenced was blood. The receptors here all came from a man aged 40-49 years in good health.

The chain uses TRBV5-1 and TRBJ1-2, with D possibly being TRBD1 (6 bases). The CDR3 is 14 amino acids. Germline lookup yields CDR1 SGHRS and CDR2 YFSETQ. V was trimmed by 2 bases and J by 6 bases, leaving 14 bases between them. The CDR3 nucleotides are TGCGCCAGCAGCTTTGGCAGGGGTCGGGATGGCTACACCTTC. Translated, it gives CASSFGRGRDGYTF.

The chain employs TRBV10-3 and TRBJ2-7; 9 bases fit TRBD2. Germline CDR1 reads ENHRY; CDR2 reads SYGVKD. V was clipped by 7 bases and J by 2 bases; unmatched bases: 9. The CDR3 runs to 15 residues. The CDR3 coding sequence is TGTGCCATCACCTTCGGACTAGCGCTTCCCTACGAGCAGTACTTC. Translation: CAITFGLALPYEQYF.

The V and J genes are TRBV7-2 and TRBJ2-4; D may be TRBD1 (6 bases). CDR1 and CDR2 from the germline V gene are SGHTA and FQGNSA. CDR3 length: 16 amino acids. Trimming took 1 base from V and 8 from J, leaving 18 bases between them. DNA of the CDR3: TGTGCCAGCAGCTTAGTAGGGGGTGGGAATGTGGACATTCAGTACTTC. As protein: CASSLVGGGNVDIQYF.

The chain has TRBV12-5 and TRBJ2-7; no clear D. The CDR3 extends over 11 amino acids. CDR1 LGHNT and CDR2 FRNRAP come from the germline V gene. Trimming stripped 5 bases from V and 8 bases from J, with 10 bases between. The CDR3 loop is CASGLTQQQYF. CDR3 bases: TGTGCTAGTGGTCTGACTCAGCAGCAGTACTTC.

The genes are TRBV2 and TRBJ2-6; a weak D match, TRBD1 (6 bases). This CDR3 has 14 amino acids. CDR1 and CDR2 from the germline V gene are SNHLY and FYNNEI. V was cut by 10 bases and J by 1 base, with 11 bases left in between. CDR3 protein: CAKTGFSGANVLTF. The DNA for the CDR3 is TGTGCCAAGACAGGCTTTTCTGGGGCCAACGTCCTGACTTTC.

The chain links TRBV12-3 or TRBV12-4 to TRBJ2-3, with 7 positions matching TRBD2. With V trimmed by 5 bases and J by 2 bases, 13 bases remained unmatched. The length of the CDR3 is 17 residues. CDR3 bases: TGTGCCAGCAGTCCCAGATTGGGAGCGGGGATCACAGATACGCAGTATTTT. Its translation: CASSPRLGAGITDTQYF.

The J gene is TRBJ2-1, the V gene TRBV14; 16 nucleotides line up with TRBD2. V trimming: 4 bases; J trimming: 5 bases; junction bases outside the gene matches: 11. Germline CDR1 SGHDN, CDR2 FVKESK. This CDR3 spans 19 amino acids. In nucleotides, the CDR3 is TGTGCCAGCAGCCTAGATCGGGGACTAGCGGGGGGGCTAAACAATGAGCAGTTCTTC. Translation gives CASSLDRGLAGGLNNEQFF.

This chain uses TRBV9 with TRBJ2-7; 10 bases align to TRBD1. Unmatched junction bases numbered 5, after V lost 2 bases and J lost 3 bases. This CDR3 is built from 15 residues. Germline values: CDR1 SGDLS, CDR2 YYNGEE. CDR3 DNA sequence: TGTGCCAGCAGCGTGGGGACAGGGGAAGGCTACGAGCAGTACTTC. Protein sequence: CASSVGTGEGYEQYF.

The rearrangement uses TRBV7-2 and TRBJ2-7; D is possibly TRBD2 (5 bases). Trimming shortened V by 5 bases and J by 4 bases, and 15 bases separated the two germline ends. There are 14 residues in the CDR3. CDR1 is SGHTA and CDR2 is FQGNSA in the germline V gene. The CDR3 loop reads CASSVVGNPYEQYF. The CDR3 coding sequence is TGTGCCAGCAGCGTAGTCGGGAATCCTTACGAGCAGTACTTC.

This clonotype was seen a handful of times. The CDR3 region is CASSPAGGITDTQYF. CDR3 nucleotides: TGTGCCAGCTCACCAGCAGGGGGTATAACAGATACGCAGTATTTT. This sequence joins TRBV18 and TRBJ2-3; 7 nucleotides agree with TRBD1. The CDR3 extends over 15 amino acids. Germline V gives CDR1 KGHSH, CDR2 LQKENI. V dropped 2 bases and J dropped 3; count of bases not matched to a gene: 5.

The CDR3 here is CASSQDPTKSGYTF. Here the CDR3 DNA reads TGCGCCAGCAGCCAAGACCCAACTAAGAGTGGCTACACCTTC. This chain uses TRBV5-1 with TRBJ1-2, with D unclear. Trimming cost V 4 bases and J 7 bases, with 17 bases left between them. The CDR3 runs to 14 residues. CDR1 is SGHRS and CDR2 is YFSETQ in the germline V gene.

The chain couples TRBV15 to TRBJ2-1; D remains ambiguous. Germline V gene sequence: CDR1 LNHNV, CDR2 YYDKDF (reference sequence). The germline V and J ends were trimmed by 1 base and 7 bases, with 8 bases remaining between them. The CDR3 runs to 13 residues. Here the CDR3 reads CATSRVGWNEQFF. CDR3 in DNA: TGTGCCACCAGCAGAGTCGGATGGAATGAGCAGTTCTTC. Using reference TRBV15 and TRBJ2-1 for the parts outside the CDR3, the full variable domain is DAMVIQNPRYQVTQFGKPVTLSCSQTLNHNVMYWYQQKSSQAPKLLFHYYDKDFNNEADTPDNFQSRRPNTSFCFLDIRSPGLGDTAMYLCATSRVGWNEQFFGPGTRLTVL.

This clonotype was recorded only once. V usage is TRBV5-1 and J usage is TRBJ2-3; D is uncertain. The CDR3 loop spans 14 amino acids. V shed 1 base and J shed 2 bases, with 8 bases lying between them. Germline values: CDR1 SGHRS, CDR2 YFSETQ. Here the CDR3 reads CASSLFQNTDTQYF. The CDR3 DNA follows: TGCGCCAGCAGCTTGTTCCAGAACACAGATACGCAGTATTTT. Supplemented by reference TRBV5-1 and TRBJ2-3, the full variable domain reads KAGVTQTPRYLIKTRGQQVTLSCSPISGHRSVSWYQQTPGQGLQFLFEYFSETQRNKGNFPGRFSGRQFSNSRSEMNVSTLELGDSALYLCASSLFQNTDTQYFGPGTRLTVL.